This T cell receptor beta chain is from a study of cytomegalovirus exposure and HLA in healthy donors. Points from the study as a whole: HLA-A and HLA-B allele assignments for most subjects were reportedly predicted accurately using TCR beta sequences. Some TCR beta chains (roughly 150 of them) were listed as cytomegalovirus-associated.

Germline V lookup: CDR1 KGHSH, CDR2 LQKENI. The CDR3 totals 13 residues. Vbeta (60) and Jbeta (13) primers were used in the PCR. Data came from immunoSEQ multiplex PCR; TCRdb stores just in-frame clones and leaves some out. This table has 170,000 or so clones, about four fifths appearing once. Concerning this clone: The antigen remains unidentified.

At the time of sampling, donors were nominally healthy, though unrecorded immune exposures were likely. This TCR came from a woman aged 45-65 years in good health and CMV-seropositive. The V gene is TRBV18, the J gene TRBJ1-4; D is unresolved. Sample: PBMCs. The CDR3 sequence: CAEYRERNEKLFF. The CDR3, as DNA: TGTGCGGAATATCGGGAGAGAAATGAAAAACTGTTTTTT.